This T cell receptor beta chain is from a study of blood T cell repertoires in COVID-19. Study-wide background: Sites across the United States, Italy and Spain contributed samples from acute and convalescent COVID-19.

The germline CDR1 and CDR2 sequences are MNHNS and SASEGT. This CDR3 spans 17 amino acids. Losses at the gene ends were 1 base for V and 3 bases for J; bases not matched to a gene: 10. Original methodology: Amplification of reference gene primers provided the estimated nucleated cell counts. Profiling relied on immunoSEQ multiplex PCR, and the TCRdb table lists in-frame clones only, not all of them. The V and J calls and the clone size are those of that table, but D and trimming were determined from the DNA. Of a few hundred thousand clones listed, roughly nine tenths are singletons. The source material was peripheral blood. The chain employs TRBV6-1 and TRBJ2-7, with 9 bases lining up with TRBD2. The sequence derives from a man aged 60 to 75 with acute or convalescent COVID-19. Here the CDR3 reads CASSEGSGRPLLYEQYF. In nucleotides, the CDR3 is TGTGCCAGCAGTGAAGGGAGCGGGAGGCCTCTTCTCTACGAGCAGTACTTC.